This is a list of T cell receptor beta chains from one sample in a study of CD8+ T cells in alopecia areata. Sequencing used immunoSEQ multiplex PCR; TCRdb keeps in-frame clones, though not all of them. The sample lists some 170,000 clones, 53% occurring once. Source: CD8+ T cells sorted from blood, taken at week 24, from a patient treated with tofacitinib. These receptor sequences come from a human donor with alopecia areata. Each CDR3 is given with its conserved first and last residue. A D gene is named only where the DNA matches it firmly. Only part of the rows carry a size: once, few, many, or a class if the clone is expanded.

V	J	D	size	CDR3	DNA
TRBV5-6	TRBJ1-1	-	-	CASSPGQFGSEAFF	TGTGCCAGCAGCCCTGGACAGTTCGGGAGTGAAGCTTTCTTT
TRBV5-1	TRBJ2-7	-	few	CASSLGHEQYF	TGCGCCAGCAGCTTGGGTCACGAGCAGTACTTC
TRBV29-1	TRBJ1-1	-	-	CSVVGVISNTEAFF	TGCAGCGTTGTAGGAGTGATTTCGAACACTGAAGCTTTCTTT
TRBV4-3	TRBJ2-1	-	few	CASSLVGSPEQFF	TGCGCCAGCAGCCTGGTGGGCAGCCCTGAGCAGTTCTTC
TRBV23-1	TRBJ1-6	TRBD1	-	CASSRSIRGDRENSPLHF	TGCGCCAGCAGTCGCTCCATCCGGGGAGACAGGGAGAATTCACCCCTCCACTTT
TRBV6-6	TRBJ1-2	-	-	CASMGVDGYTF	TGTGCCAGCATGGGTGTAGATGGCTACACCTTC
TRBV29-1	TRBJ1-2	-	-	CSVRGGDGYTF	TGCAGCGTCAGAGGAGGGGATGGCTACACCTTC
TRBV4-1	TRBJ2-3	TRBD2	few	CASSQDLSGGYYTQYF	TGCGCCAGCAGCCAAGATTTGAGCGGGGGGTACTATACGCAGTATTTT
TRBV5-1	TRBJ2-7	-	-	CASTGGSRGEQYF	TGCGCCAGCACCGGGGGCAGTAGAGGCGAGCAGTACTTC
TRBV19	TRBJ1-3	-	-	CASKASSSGNTIYF	TGTGCCAGTAAGGCTTCGAGCTCTGGAAACACCATATATTTT
TRBV7-2	TRBJ1-1	-	few	CASSLFIGAGENTEAFF	TGTGCCAGCAGCTTATTCATTGGGGCAGGGGAGAACACTGAAGCTTTCTTT
TRBV30	TRBJ2-7	TRBD2	-	CAWRRGGYEQYF	TGTGCCTGGAGAAGGGGAGGGTACGAGCAGTACTTC
TRBV27	TRBJ1-1	TRBD1	-	CASSPGTGGLEAFF	TGTGCCAGCAGCCCCGGGACAGGGGGTTTGGAAGCTTTCTTT
TRBV13	TRBJ1-2	-	-	CASSLVTAAPWGYGYTF	TGTGCCAGCAGCTTAGTCACTGCGGCCCCTTGGGGCTATGGCTACACCTTC
TRBV4-3	TRBJ2-3	TRBD2	few	CASSQERGTLTDTQYF	TGCGCCAGCAGCCAAGAGCGGGGGACTCTCACAGATACGCAGTATTTT
TRBV23-1	TRBJ1-1	-	few	CASSHTRTPAKAFF	TGCGCCAGCAGTCACACAAGGACACCGGCCAAAGCTTTCTTT
TRBV30	TRBJ2-7	-	-	CAWSPLPYEQYF	TGTGCCTGGAGTCCCCTCCCCTACGAGCAGTACTTC
TRBV4-1	TRBJ2-1	TRBD2	-	CASSNSGGYNEQFF	TGCGCCAGCAGCAATAGCGGGGGATACAATGAGCAGTTCTTC
TRBV27	TRBJ1-5	TRBD1	-	CASSSRPGTGFNQPQHF	TGTGCCAGCAGTTCTCGGCCCGGGACAGGGTTCAATCAGCCCCAGCATTTT
TRBV5-1	TRBJ1-2	-	-	CASSSPTGTTSPYGYTF	TGCGCCAGCAGCTCTCCAACTGGAACGACATCACCCTATGGCTACACCTTC
TRBV10-1	TRBJ2-3	-	-	CASSAAVRGDTQYF	TGCGCCAGCAGTGCGGCCGTCAGGGGAGATACGCAGTATTTT
TRBV11-2	TRBJ1-2	-	-	CASSLGSWRPNYGYTF	TGTGCCAGCAGCTTAGGGTCTTGGCGCCCTAACTATGGCTACACCTTC
TRBV29-1	TRBJ2-7	TRBD1	-	CSVATGGGYEQYF	TGCAGCGTTGCGACAGGGGGTGGATACGAGCAGTACTTC